Below are 26 T cell receptor beta chains sequenced from a single sample in a study of graft-versus-host responses after intestinal transplantation. The antigens for these receptors are not known. Sequencing was performed with immunoSEQ multiplex PCR; in TCRdb, only in-frame clones are kept and a portion is missing. The sample holds tens of thousands of clones, 85% to 95% seen once. Source: unstimulated CD8+ T cells sorted from spleen or lymph node cells, taken before intestinal transplant. The receptor set was obtained from a human donor who received an intestinal transplant.

V usage is TRBV11-3 and J usage is TRBJ2-7, with TRBD2 matching over 8 bases. With V trimmed by 8 bases and J by 3 bases, 6 bases remained unmatched. Germline V gene data show CDR1 as SGHNT and CDR2 as YENEEA. This CDR3 spans 13 amino acids. The CDR3 sequence: CASSTSANYEQYF. In DNA form, the CDR3 reads TGTGCCAGCTCGACTAGCGCCAACTACGAGCAGTACTTC.

The rearrangement joins TRBV20-1 to TRBJ2-7; D gene uncertain. This CDR3 has 11 residues. In germline, CDR1 is DFQATT, CDR2 SNEGSKA (reference sequence). V shed 5 bases and J shed 6 bases, with 11 bases lying between them. The CDR3, as DNA: TGCAGTGCTGCTCTTGTATCCGAGCAGTACTTC. It encodes CSAALVSEQYF.

Relative to its sample, this clone is medium-sized. This chain joins TRBV6-4 and TRBJ2-1, with TRBD2 matching 10 bases. This CDR3 spans 15 amino acids. The germline gives CDR1 MRHNA, CDR2 SNTAGT. V lost 4 bases and J lost 2; bases outside the gene matches: 2. Here the CDR3 reads CASSGTSGAYNEQFF. The DNA of the CDR3 is TGTGCCAGCAGTGGGACTAGCGGAGCCTACAATGAGCAGTTCTTC.

This CDR3 reads CASRPSGGETQYF. The CDR3 DNA reads as TGTGCCAGCAGACCCTCGGGAGGAGAGACCCAGTACTTC. The rearrangement joins TRBV7-6 to TRBJ2-5, with 7 bases fitting TRBD2. V lost 6 bases and J lost 4; bases outside the gene matches: 5. This CDR3 comprises 13 residues. Germline CDR1 and CDR2: SGHVS and FNYEAQ.

This clone was picked up a small number of times. The rearrangement links TRBV19 to TRBJ1-6, with D hard to call. CDR1 LNHDA and CDR2 SQIVND come from the germline V gene (reference sequence). The CDR3 length is 10 residues. The V and J ends lost 11 bases and 5 bases respectively, with 4 bases between them. The CDR3 region has the DNA TGTGCCGGACATAATTCACCCCTCCACTTT. Protein: CAGHNSPLHF. Full variable domain (remainder filled in from reference TRBV19 and TRBJ1-6): DGGITQSPKYLFRKEGQNVTLSCEQNLNHDAMYWYRQDPGQGLRLIYYSQIVNDFQKGDIAEGYSVSREKKESFPLTVTSAQKNPTAFYLCAGHNSPLHFGNGTRLTVT.

The CDR3 sequence is CASSQPLDRNYGYTF. The CDR3 bases are TGTGCCAGCAGCCAACCGCTAGACAGGAACTATGGCTACACCTTC. The J gene is TRBJ1-2, the V gene TRBV4-2, with a weak D call TRBD1 (6 bases). The CDR3 is 15 amino acids. Trimming removed 2 bases at V and 2 bases at J, with 12 bases between. The germline gives CDR1 LGHNA, CDR2 YNFKEQ.

This clone is labeled as medium-sized. The J gene is TRBJ2-5, the V gene TRBV4-1; possible D gene TRBD2, 5 bases. The CDR3 runs 14 residues. Germline V gives CDR1 MGHRA, CDR2 YSYEKL. The V end was cut by 1 base, the J end by 2 bases, with 8 bases between. This CDR3 is CASSQAWEQETQYF. The CDR3 region has the DNA TGCGCCAGCAGCCAAGCGTGGGAGCAAGAGACCCAGTACTTC.

J is TRBJ1-2 and V is TRBV5-1, with D uncertain. Germline V gene data show CDR1 as SGHRS and CDR2 as YFSETQ. The length of the CDR3 is 16 residues. The V end was cut by 4 bases, the J end by 1 base, with 17 bases between. The CDR3 here is CASSRAVGTNNYGYTF. For the CDR3, the DNA is TGCGCCAGCAGCCGGGCAGTTGGCACCAATAACTATGGCTACACCTTC.

The V call is TRBV19, the J call TRBJ2-5; maybe TRBD1 (8 bases). The V and J ends lost 6 bases and 1 base respectively, with 18 bases between them. The germline gives CDR1 LNHDA, CDR2 SQIVND (reference sequence). The CDR3 is 16 amino acids. The CDR3 region is CASSQGQGGPQETQYF. As DNA, the CDR3 is TGTGCCAGTAGCCAAGGACAGGGAGGGCCCCAAGAGACCCAGTACTTC.

This rearrangement joins TRBV9 to TRBJ2-7; 14 bases line up with TRBD2. This CDR3 region has 15 residues. Germline lookup yields CDR1 SGDLS and CDR2 YYNGEE. With V trimmed by 4 bases and J by 5 bases, 5 bases remained unmatched. Here the CDR3 DNA reads TGTGCCAGCAGCAGGGGACTAGCGGGAGTAAACGAGCAGTACTTC. Translating it yields CASSRGLAGVNEQYF. Full variable domain (rest looked up from reference TRBV9 and TRBJ2-7): DSGVTQTPKHLITATGQRVTLRCSPRSGDLSVYWYQQSLDQGLQFLIQYYNGEERAKGNILERFSAQQFPDLHSELNLSSLELGDSALYFCASSRGLAGVNEQYFGPGTRLTVT.

The J gene is TRBJ2-1, the V gene TRBV7-9; 10 bases are a match to TRBD1. From germline, CDR1 is SEHNR and CDR2 FQNEAQ (reference sequence). The CDR3 spans 19 residues. Germline trimming cut 0 bases from V and 4 bases from J; bases unmatched to any gene: 12. CDR3 sequence (DNA): TGTGCCAGCAGCTTAGCGGGCCCCGGGACAGGGGAAAGGTACAATGAGCAGTTCTTC. Translating gives CASSLAGPGTGERYNEQFF.

This chain links TRBV7-9 with TRBJ1-1; D ambiguous. The germline gives CDR1 SEHNR, CDR2 FQNEAQ (reference sequence). Trimming cost V 10 bases and J 2 bases, with 17 bases left between them. The CDR3 runs to 14 residues. The CDR3 sequence: CATFLLAENTEAFF. The CDR3 DNA follows: TGTGCCACCTTCCTCCTGGCGGAAAACACTGAAGCTTTCTTT.

This chain links TRBV6-5 with TRBJ1-1; D is undetermined. Germline V gene sequence: CDR1 MNHEY, CDR2 SVGAGI. The CDR3 totals 13 residues. V gave up 4 bases and J gave up 0 bases, with 6 bases separating them. CDR3 loop: CASSSILNTEAFF. The CDR3 DNA is TGTGCCAGCAGTTCCATTTTGAACACTGAAGCTTTCTTT.

The chain employs TRBV5-1 and TRBJ2-7; D is perhaps TRBD1 or TRBD2 (5 bases each). The V gene lost 5 bases and the J gene lost 1 base, with 13 bases spanning the gap. The germline gives CDR1 SGHRS, CDR2 YFSETQ. This CDR3 contains 14 residues. The CDR3 sequence is CASRTWDGSYEQYF. CDR3 coding DNA: TGCGCCAGCAGAACCTGGGACGGATCCTACGAGCAGTACTTC.

The chain links TRBV30 to TRBJ2-7; TRBD2 aligns across 8 bases. The length of the CDR3 is 14 residues. V dropped 8 bases and J dropped 3; count of bases not matched to a gene: 12. Per the germline V gene, CDR1 is GTSNPN and CDR2 is SVGIG (reference sequence). The chain's CDR3 is CARGPGLEYYEQYF. CDR3 nucleotide sequence: TGTGCCCGGGGCCCGGGACTAGAGTACTACGAGCAGTACTTC. The whole variable domain, remainder taken from reference TRBV30 and TRBJ2-7, is SQTIHQWPATLVQPVGSPLSLECTVEGTSNPNLYWYRQAAGRGLQLLFYSVGIGQISSEVPQNLSASRPQDRQFILSSKKLLLSDSGFYLCARGPGLEYYEQYFGPGTRLTVT.

J is TRBJ1-2 and V is TRBV6-4; no firm D call. The CDR3 sequence is 14 residues long. In germline, CDR1 is MRHNA, CDR2 SNTAGT. Trimming removed 5 bases at V and 9 bases at J, with 19 bases between. The CDR3 DNA reads as TGTGCCAGCAGTCTCCCTTTTATATGGGATAGCTACACCTTC. It codes for CASSLPFIWDSYTF.

The chain joins TRBV9 to TRBJ2-2; D remains unclear. V gave up 5 bases and J gave up 2 bases, with 10 bases separating them. CDR3 size: 14 residues. CDR1 and CDR2 (germline): SGDLS, YYNGEE. The CDR3, as DNA: TGTGCCAGCAGTGTGACTCTTAACACCGGGGAGCTGTTTTTT. Its protein is CASSVTLNTGELFF.

This rearrangement joins TRBV4-2 to TRBJ2-1, with 8 bases fitting TRBD2. After removal of 1 base from V and 5 bases from J, the junction contained 10 bases not matched to a gene. Germline assignment: CDR1 LGHNA and CDR2 YNFKEQ. The CDR3 consists of 17 residues. The CDR3 sequence: CASSQVFLLAVDNEQFF. DNA for the CDR3: TGTGCCAGCAGCCAAGTGTTTTTACTAGCGGTGGACAATGAGCAGTTCTTC.

The J gene is TRBJ1-5, the V gene TRBV5-1; no clear D gene. V lost 0 bases and J lost 2, with 9 bases in between. In germline, CDR1 is SGHRS, CDR2 YFSETQ. The CDR3 spans 15 residues. CDR3: CASSLEGWGNQPQHF. The CDR3 DNA reads TGCGCCAGCAGCTTGGAGGGTTGGGGCAATCAGCCCCAGCATTTT.

The chain employs TRBV6-6 and TRBJ1-1; D perhaps matches TRBD1 (5 bases). V lost 10 bases and J 10 bases, leaving 16 bases between the germline ends. Germline loops: CDR1 MNHNY, CDR2 SVGAGI (reference sequence). CDR3 size: 11 residues. CDR3 nucleotide sequence: TGTGCCACAATACTAGGGGCGGTAGCTTTCTTT. Its translation: CATILGAVAFF.

This clone was seen a single time. The J gene is TRBJ2-7, the V gene TRBV25-1; 8 positions match TRBD1. Germline-derived CDR1 and CDR2 are MGHDK and SYGVNS. The CDR3 is made up of 16 amino acids. Trimming removed 1 base from V and 4 bases from J; junction bases left unmatched: 9. CDR3 protein: CASSELGSGTGYEQYF. The CDR3 DNA reads as TGTGCCAGCAGTGAATTGGGGTCGGGGACAGGATACGAGCAGTACTTC.

This rearrangement joins TRBV5-4 to TRBJ1-3; possibly TRBD1 for D (5 bases). The CDR3 spans 14 residues. Germline V gives CDR1 SGHNT, CDR2 YYREEE (reference sequence). V was pared by 1 base and J by 2 bases, with 7 bases between. The CDR3 DNA is TGTGCCAGCAGCTTGTGGGGGGCTGGAAACACCATATATTTT. Protein sequence: CASSLWGAGNTIYF. The variable domain in full, completed from reference TRBV5-4 and TRBJ1-3, reads ETGVTQSPTHLIKTRGQQVTLRCSSQSGHNTVSWYQQALGQGPQFIFQYYREEENGRGNFPPRFSGLQFPNYSSELNVNALELDDSALYLCASSLWGAGNTIYFGEGSWLTVV.

This chain joins TRBV6-5 and TRBJ2-7, with 8 bases fitting TRBD1. The length of the CDR3 is 14 residues. V shed 5 bases and J 4 bases; nucleotides not matched to a gene: 7. Per the germline V gene, CDR1 is MNHEY and CDR2 is SVGAGI. The CDR3 DNA follows: TGTGCCAGCAGTGGTTGGACAGGGAGATACGAGCAGTACTTC. This translates into CASSGWTGRYEQYF.

This sequence joins TRBV13 and TRBJ2-2; the D call may be TRBD1 or TRBD2 (6 bases each). V shed 2 bases and J shed 4 bases, with 11 bases lying between them. Per the germline V gene, CDR1 is PRHDT and CDR2 is FYEKMQ (reference sequence). This CDR3 contains 15 residues. The CDR3 DNA sequence: TGTGCCAGCAGCTTACCCGAGGGGGGCACCGGGGAGCTGTTTTTT. This translates into CASSLPEGGTGELFF.

V and J are TRBV11-3 and TRBJ2-1; 13 bases agree with TRBD2. V dropped 4 bases and J dropped 9; count of bases not matched to a gene: 12. In germline, CDR1 is SGHNT, CDR2 YENEEA. This CDR3 is 17 amino acids long. As DNA, the CDR3 is TGTGCCAGCAGCTCGATCGAGACTAGCGGGGGGCGGGGTGAGCAGTTCTTC. Its translation is CASSSIETSGGRGEQFF.

This clone was counted only a few times. The chain employs TRBV5-6 and TRBJ2-7, with D perhaps TRBD1 (7 bases). The V end was cut by 7 bases, the J end by 2 bases, with 13 bases between. Germline V gene sequence: CDR1 SGHDT, CDR2 YYEEEE. This CDR3 contains 13 residues. CDR3 sequence (DNA): TGTGCCAGCTTCGGGGGACAGCCCTACGAGCAGTACTTC. This sequence encodes CASFGGQPYEQYF. The variable domain in full, completed from reference TRBV5-6 and TRBJ2-7, reads DAGVTQSPTHLIKTRGQQVTLRCSPKSGHDTVSWYQQALGQGPQFIFQYYEEEERQRGNFPDRFSGHQFPNYSSELNVNALLLGDSALYLCASFGGQPYEQYFGPGTRLTVT.